This TCR beta chain was identified in a study of cytomegalovirus exposure and HLA in healthy donors. The study, taken as a whole, reports: Three chains linked to CMV were shown in vitro to be specific for CMV antigens. Per published reports, the classifier diagnosed cytomegalovirus status with high specificity and sensitivity. The tendency of first-cohort TCR clusters to co-occur in the 90 to 150 validation repertoires emerged from a later analysis.

Using immunoSEQ multiplex PCR, the repertoire was profiled, and TCRdb retains in-frame clones only, with some absent. The sample lists roughly 350,000 clones; 75% to 90% were seen once. A remark on this clone: The antigen remains unidentified.

Among the 90 to 150 subjects of the validation cohort, separate from the approximately 670-subject first cohort, were the donors. Sequenced material: PBMCs. This TCR was sampled from a woman between 18 and 30 years old in good health and CMV-seronegative.

The CDR3 nucleotides are TGTGCCAGCAGTGATGGGACTAGCGGTTTCACAGATACGCAGTATTTT. It specifies CASSDGTSGFTDTQYF. The chain combines TRBV2 with TRBJ2-3, with TRBD2 identical over 11 bases. J was trimmed by 2 bases and V by 3 bases; bases with no gene match: 4. CDR1 is SNHLY, CDR2 FYNNEI, per germline. The CDR3 contains 16 residues.